This T cell receptor beta chain is drawn from a study of blood T cell repertoires in COVID-19. Study-level background: Nucleic acid was either cDNA or gDNA, and it came from T cells, B-cell-depleted T cells, or PBMCs.

Only in-frame clones appear in the TCRdb table, and some are missing; sequencing was by immunoSEQ multiplex PCR. The sample holds 55,000 to 80,000 clones, approximately 89% seen once. Germline values: CDR1 SGHAT, CDR2 FQNNGV. Trimming cost V 5 bases and J 0 bases, with 14 bases left between them. The CDR3 has 16 residues. This receptor was taken from a human donor in a cohort sampled during active COVID-19. Sample: peripheral blood. This sequence joins TRBV11-2 and TRBJ1-3; D is unclear. CDR3 loop: CASSPSRSYSGNTIYF. The CDR3 DNA follows: TGTGCCAGCAGCCCTAGCCGGTCATACTCTGGAAACACCATATATTTT.